This passage covers 21 T cell receptor beta chains from one sample sequenced in a study of blood T cell repertoires in COVID-19. Repertoires were generated with immunoSEQ multiplex PCR, while TCRdb's copy carries only in-frame clones and drops some. The profile shows about 99,000 clones, around 79% of them singletons. Sequencing was done on a sample of peripheral blood. Source of these receptors: a woman older than 75 with active or convalescent COVID-19.

The chain couples TRBV2 to TRBJ2-5, with 7 bases lining up with TRBD1. The junction had 5 bases not matched to a gene; V was cut back by 7 bases and J by 3 bases. Germline V gene lookup returns CDR1 SNHLY and CDR2 FYNNEI. This CDR3 has 13 residues. CDR3: CASKLDREETQYF. As DNA, the CDR3 is TGTGCCAGCAAGTTAGACAGGGAAGAGACCCAGTACTTC.

V is TRBV24-1 and J is TRBJ2-1; 7 bases are shared with TRBD2. From germline, CDR1 is KGHDR and CDR2 SFDVKD. V lost 6 bases, J lost 6 bases, and 7 bases stayed unmatched. The CDR3 length is 14 residues. Written as DNA, the CDR3 is TGTGCCACCAGTTGGTCTAGCGGACCCAATGAGCAGTTCTTC. Its protein product is CATSWSSGPNEQFF.

Written as DNA, the CDR3 is TGTGCCAGCAGATTGGACAGTTACACTGAAGCTTTCTTT. This encodes CASRLDSYTEAFF. V usage is TRBV6-5 and J usage is TRBJ1-1; D is possibly TRBD1 (6 bases). Per the germline V gene, CDR1 is MNHEY and CDR2 is SVGAGI. CDR3 length: 13 residues. The V gene lost 6 bases and the J gene lost 3 bases, with 11 bases spanning the gap.

The chain carries TRBV10-3 and TRBJ2-5; 8 bases map to TRBD2. V lost 5 bases to trimming and J lost 4 bases; unmatched junction nucleotides: 6. This CDR3 has 14 amino acids. Germline values: CDR1 ENHRY, CDR2 SYGVKD. CDR3 bases: TGTGCCATCAGTAACCCGGGGGGGGGAGAGACCCAGTACTTC. Its translation is CAISNPGGGETQYF.

Remarks on this clone: Germline is not matched at one junction end, which may reflect a read error. The chain has TRBV5-1 and TRBJ2-5, with 7 bases lining up with TRBD2. CDR1 and CDR2 (germline): SGHRS, YFSETQ. There are 15 residues in the CDR3. Written as DNA, the CDR3 is TGTGCCAGCAGCCCGAGACTAGCCGGGCCAGAGACCCAGTACTTC. Protein: CASSPRLAGPETQYF.

J is TRBJ2-5 and V is TRBV6-1; TRBD1 agrees at 8 bases. The germline V gene has CDR1 MNHNS and CDR2 SASEGT. Trimming at V came to 0 bases and at J to 5 bases, leaving 5 bases not matched to a gene. The CDR3 is 15 residues long. CDR3 region: CASSEARQGTETQYF. The DNA for the CDR3 is TGTGCCAGCAGTGAAGCGCGACAGGGGACGGAGACCCAGTACTTC.

The chain links TRBV18 to TRBJ2-1, with 9 bases aligning to TRBD2. The V gene's germline CDR1 is KGHSH and CDR2 LQKENI. CDR3 size: 13 residues. Losses at the gene ends were 10 bases for V and 7 bases for J; bases not matched to a gene: 8. The CDR3 loop is CATEREVFNEQFF. CDR3 coding DNA: TGTGCCACCGAGCGGGAGGTGTTTAATGAGCAGTTCTTC.

As regards this clone: The junction shows a germline mismatch at one end, possibly a read error. The J gene is TRBJ2-7, the V gene TRBV5-1; 12 bases line up with TRBD2. The CDR3 consists of 18 residues. The germline gives CDR1 SGHRS, CDR2 YFSETQ. As DNA, the CDR3 is TGTGCCAGCAGCGAGGGGCTAGCGGGAGGGCCAAGACCCTACGAGCAGTACTTC. The encoded protein is CASSEGLAGGPRPYEQYF.

This sequence joins TRBV5-1 and TRBJ2-4, with a possible D match to TRBD2 (5 bases). Germline loops: CDR1 SGHRS, CDR2 YFSETQ. V was cut by 2 bases and J by 5 bases, with 8 bases left in between. This CDR3 has 13 residues. The CDR3 DNA sequence: TGCGCCAGCAGCTTTGTGGGAGAAAACATTCAGTACTTC. Its protein product is CASSFVGENIQYF.

CDR3 protein: CSATTGLAGYEQYF. The CDR3 DNA is TGCAGCGCTACAACTGGACTAGCGGGCTACGAGCAGTACTTC. The rearrangement uses TRBV29-1 and TRBJ2-7, with 11 bases lining up with TRBD2. The length of the CDR3 is 14 residues. V was clipped by 7 bases and J by 3 bases; unmatched bases: 8. The germline gives CDR1 SQVTM, CDR2 ANQGSEA.

V and J are TRBV6-5 and TRBJ2-7, with a tentative D call TRBD2 (5 bases). CDR3 length: 15 amino acids. The V and J ends lost 5 bases and 5 bases respectively, with 19 bases between them. Germline V gene lookup returns CDR1 MNHEY and CDR2 SVGAGI. The CDR3 is CASSPNLGRRDEQYF. Here the CDR3 DNA reads TGTGCCAGCAGTCCCAACCTGGGGAGAAGGGACGAGCAGTACTTC.

The V and J genes are TRBV21-1 and TRBJ2-2; no DNA check was done on the table's D call, TRBD2. TRBV21-1 is tagged as a pseudogene. This CDR3 is built from 18 residues. The CDR3 loop is CASSKPVRGTSNTGELFF. The CDR3 DNA reads TGTGCCAGCAGCAAGCCCGTTCGGGGGACTTCGAACACCGGGGAGCTGTTTTTT.

This clone has a single count. This chain joins TRBV7-7 and TRBJ2-5, with 11 positions matching TRBD2. Germline trimming cut 3 bases from V and 4 bases from J; bases unmatched to any gene: 1. Germline V lookup: CDR1 SSHAT, CDR2 FNYEAQ (reference sequence). CDR3 length: 14 residues. The DNA of the CDR3 is TGTGCCAGCAGCTTTGGACTAGCGGGAGAGACCCAGTACTTC. It specifies CASSFGLAGETQYF.

The V call is TRBV18, the J call TRBJ2-3; D ambiguous. The CDR3 covers 14 residues. Germline CDR1 reads KGHSH; CDR2 reads LQKENI. V shed 5 bases and J shed 2 bases, with 11 bases lying between them. For the CDR3, the DNA is TGTGCCAGCTCAACAGCTTCCCTCACAGATACGCAGTATTTT. Translating gives CASSTASLTDTQYF.

CDR3 sequence reads: CASSQVGVAKNIQYF. DNA for the CDR3: TGTGCCAGCAGCCAAGTCGGGGTAGCCAAAAACATTCAGTACTTC. This chain links TRBV14 with TRBJ2-4, with D perhaps TRBD2 (5 bases). Trimming took 1 base from V and 0 from J, leaving 7 bases between them. The germline gives CDR1 SGHDN, CDR2 FVKESK. The CDR3 has 15 amino acids.

J is TRBJ2-7 and V is TRBV2; 7 bases line up with TRBD2. The V gene end was trimmed by 3 bases and the J gene end by 9 bases; junction bases not matched to a gene: 8. Germline values: CDR1 SNHLY, CDR2 FYNNEI. The CDR3 extends over 13 amino acids. The CDR3 protein is CASSDGGGRWQYF. The CDR3 DNA reads TGTGCCAGCAGTGATGGGGGAGGGCGATGGCAGTACTTC.

V is TRBV6-5 and J is TRBJ2-1; TRBD1 agrees at 10 bases. This CDR3 comprises 14 residues. Germline V gene data show CDR1 as MNHEY and CDR2 as SVGAGI. V shed 6 bases and J 4 bases; nucleotides not matched to a gene: 3. CDR3 in amino acids: CASSPGQGYNEQFF. The CDR3 region has the DNA TGTGCCAGCAGCCCGGGACAGGGGTACAATGAGCAGTTCTTC.

Remarks on this clone: The identical CDR3 is also encoded by other nucleotide sequences in the sample. The rearrangement links TRBV7-9 to TRBJ2-5, with TRBD2 matching 7 bases. CDR3 length: 12 amino acids. Germline V gene sequence: CDR1 SEHNR, CDR2 FQNEAQ (reference sequence). The V and J ends lost 3 bases and 5 bases, in that order; junction bases with no gene match: 0. The CDR3 protein is CASSFGGETQYF. CDR3 bases: TGTGCCAGCAGCTTCGGGGGGGAGACCCAGTACTTC.

This sequence joins TRBV19 and TRBJ2-2, with D maybe TRBD2 (5 bases). Per the germline V gene, CDR1 is LNHDA and CDR2 is SQIVND (reference sequence). The V and J ends lost 2 bases and 2 bases respectively, with 9 bases between them. This CDR3 is built from 15 residues. CDR3 DNA sequence: TGTGCCAGTAGTATACTAGCAATAAACACCGGGGAGCTGTTTTTT. It is translated as CASSILAINTGELFF.

The chain employs TRBV5-1 and TRBJ2-7, with 9 bases matching TRBD1. Germline CDR1 is SGHRS and CDR2 is YFSETQ. V was pared by 5 bases and J by 2 bases, with 11 bases of the junction left unmatched. The CDR3 has 16 residues. CDR3 nucleotides: TGCGCCAGCAGGCGTGGTTCCGGGACAGGGACCTACGAGCAGTACTTC. Its translation: CASRRGSGTGTYEQYF.

V is TRBV9 and J is TRBJ2-2; D remains ambiguous. The CDR3 length is 14 residues. V lost 0 bases, J lost 1 base, and 4 bases lay in between. The germline gives CDR1 SGDLS, CDR2 YYNGEE. As DNA, the CDR3 is TGTGCCAGCAGCGTAGACGGGAACACCGGGGAGCTGTTTTTT. It yields the protein CASSVDGNTGELFF. The variable domain in full, completed from reference TRBV9 and TRBJ2-2, reads DSGVTQTPKHLITATGQRVTLRCSPRSGDLSVYWYQQSLDQGLQFLIQYYNGEERAKGNILERFSAQQFPDLHSELNLSSLELGDSALYFCASSVDGNTGELFFGEGSRLTVL.